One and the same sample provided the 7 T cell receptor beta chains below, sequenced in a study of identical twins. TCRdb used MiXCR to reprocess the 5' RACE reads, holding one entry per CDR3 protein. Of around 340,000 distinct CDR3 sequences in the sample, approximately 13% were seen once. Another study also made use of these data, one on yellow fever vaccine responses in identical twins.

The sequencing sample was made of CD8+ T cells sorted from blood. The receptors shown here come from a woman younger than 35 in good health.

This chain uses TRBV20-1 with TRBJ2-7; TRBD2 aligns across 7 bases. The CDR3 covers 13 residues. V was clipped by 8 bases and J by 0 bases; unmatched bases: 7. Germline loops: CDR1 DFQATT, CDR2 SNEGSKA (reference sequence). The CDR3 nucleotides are TGCAGTACCCGGCCTAGCGGCTCCTACGAGCAGTACTTC. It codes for CSTRPSGSYEQYF.

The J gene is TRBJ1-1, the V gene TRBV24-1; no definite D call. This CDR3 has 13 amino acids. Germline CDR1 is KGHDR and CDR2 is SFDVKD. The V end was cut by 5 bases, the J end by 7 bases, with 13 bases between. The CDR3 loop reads CATSGGLAGEAFF. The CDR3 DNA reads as TGTGCCACCAGTGGAGGGTTGGCTGGTGAAGCTTTCTTT.

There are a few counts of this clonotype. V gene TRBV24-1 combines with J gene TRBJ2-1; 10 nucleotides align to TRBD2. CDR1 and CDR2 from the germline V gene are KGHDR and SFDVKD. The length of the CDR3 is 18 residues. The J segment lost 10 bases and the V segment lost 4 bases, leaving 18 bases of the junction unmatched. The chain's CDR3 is CATSDHPRTSGSIGEQFF. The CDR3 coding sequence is TGTGCCACCAGTGACCATCCCCGGACTAGCGGTTCGATCGGGGAGCAGTTCTTC.

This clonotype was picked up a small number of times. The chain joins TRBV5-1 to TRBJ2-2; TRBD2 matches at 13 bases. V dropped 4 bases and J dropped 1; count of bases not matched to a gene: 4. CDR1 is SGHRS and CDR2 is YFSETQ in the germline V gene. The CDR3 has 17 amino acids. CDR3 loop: CASSTWTSGGNTGELFF. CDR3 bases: TGCGCCAGCAGCACCTGGACTAGCGGGGGGAACACCGGGGAGCTGTTTTTT.

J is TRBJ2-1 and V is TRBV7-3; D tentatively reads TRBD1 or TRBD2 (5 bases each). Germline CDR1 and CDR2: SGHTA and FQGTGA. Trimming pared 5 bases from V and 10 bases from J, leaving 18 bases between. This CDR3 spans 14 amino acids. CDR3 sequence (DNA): TGTGCCAGCAGCCCCTGGGAGACGCCAGGGGAGCAGTTCTTC. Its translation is CASSPWETPGEQFF.

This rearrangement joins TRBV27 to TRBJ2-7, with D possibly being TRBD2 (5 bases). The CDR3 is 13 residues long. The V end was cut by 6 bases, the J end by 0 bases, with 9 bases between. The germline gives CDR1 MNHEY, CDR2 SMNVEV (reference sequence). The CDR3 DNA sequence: TGTGCCAGCAGCAGACGGGGCTCCTACGAGCAGTACTTC. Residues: CASSRRGSYEQYF.

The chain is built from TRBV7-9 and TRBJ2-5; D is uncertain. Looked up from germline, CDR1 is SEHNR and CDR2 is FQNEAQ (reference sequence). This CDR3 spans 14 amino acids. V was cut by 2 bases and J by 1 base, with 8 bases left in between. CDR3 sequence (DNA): TGTGCCAGCAGCTTATTGAGTTCCCAAGAGACCCAGTACTTC. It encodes CASSLLSSQETQYF. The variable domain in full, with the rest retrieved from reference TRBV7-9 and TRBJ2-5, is DTGVSQNPRHKITKRGQNVTFRCDPISEHNRLYWYRQTLGQGPEFLTYFQNEAQLEKSRLLSDRFSAERPKGSFSTLEIQRTEQGDSAMYLCASSLLSSQETQYFGPGTRLLVL.